This TCR beta chain comes out of a study of T cell responses to AZD1222 COVID-19 vaccine. General study points: Samples come after the peak T cell response, not at day 14.

This CDR3 has 16 residues. As concerns this clone: Antigen: not known.

Assay used: immunoSEQ multiplex PCR; TCRdb lists only in-frame clones, some missing. The sample contains 100,000 to 120,000 clones, approximately 87% of which appear only once. The chain carries TRBV21-1 and TRBJ1-1. TRBV21-1 is a pseudogene locus. The source was peripheral blood, collected on day 0 of AZD1222 vaccination. The TCR comes from an adult in good health. The CDR3 bases are TGTGCCAGCAGCATTTGGGGGGCGGGGCTGAACACTGAAGCTTTCTTT. Protein sequence: CASSIWGAGLNTEAFF.